This T cell receptor (beta chain) was sequenced during a study of T cells after yellow fever vaccination. The junction had 12 bases not matched to a gene; V was cut back by 5 bases and J by 4 bases. The CDR3 is 17 amino acids. From germline, CDR1 is SGHTA and CDR2 FQGNSA. Turning to this clonotype: Its cognate antigen is unknown.

The study's findings and limits: FACS-sorted repertoires could harbor abundant contaminating bulk-population clonotypes. Most primary-vaccination clones recurred post-booster (around 95% CD4, 88% CD8). Clonotypes appearing in both CD4 and CD8 compartments existed, and their share was small.

Researchers made TCR cDNA using 5'RACE template switching, and this step added a universal primer site and UMIs. TCRdb ran MiXCR on the 5' RACE reads and lists one entry per CDR3 protein. The data hold some 600,000 distinct CDR3 sequences, with around 16% observed a single time. This chain connects TRBV7-2 to TRBJ2-3, with 10 bases that match TRBD2. The TCR was taken from a young man who received the YFV17D yellow fever vaccine. The sequences come from PBMCs, collected less than 6 days after the first yellow fever vaccination. The CDR3 coding sequence is TGTGCCAGCAGCCCCCCAAACCAAAGCGGGGGGGCAGATACGCAGTATTTT. Its protein product is CASSPPNQSGGADTQYF.